These 20 T cell receptor beta chains share one sample of origin, sequenced in a study of blood T cell repertoires in COVID-19 (dated by TCRdb to 2020 to 2021). The library was built by means of the immunoSEQ multiplex PCR assay. In TCRdb, the immuneACCESS table is reduced to in-frame sequences with V and J assigned. These tables do not hold every clone; where another copy was compared, an unresolved V gene accounts for under half, and the others remain unexplained. The sample data list more than 70,000 clones, and 80% to 85% of these were observed just once. The ten top clones hold about 30% of the sample. The sample consisted of peripheral blood. The receptors originated from a human donor in a cohort sampled during active COVID-19.

This clone occurred once. This chain joins TRBV6-1 and TRBJ1-6, with a possible D match to TRBD1 (5 bases). Looked up from germline, CDR1 is MNHNS and CDR2 is SASEGT. CDR3 length: 14 amino acids. V lost 3 bases, J lost 14 bases, and 17 bases lay in between. CDR3 DNA sequence: TGTGCCAGCAGTGATTCTAGGGGATCCCCCACCCTCCACTTT. Its protein is CASSDSRGSPTLHF.

This rearrangement joins TRBV10-3 to TRBJ2-3, with TRBD2 matching 12 bases. The CDR3 loop spans 16 amino acids. After removal of 6 bases from V and 4 bases from J, the junction contained 8 bases not matched to a gene. From germline, CDR1 is ENHRY and CDR2 SYGVKD. CDR3 sequence (DNA): TGTGCCATCAGGGACCCTAGCGGGGGGGCGGCAGATACGCAGTATTTT. The encoded protein is CAIRDPSGGAADTQYF.

The V call is TRBV9, the J call TRBJ2-7; TRBD1 might be the D (7 bases). CDR1 is SGDLS, CDR2 YYNGEE, per germline. This CDR3 spans 16 amino acids. Trimming stripped 2 bases from V and 0 bases from J, with 15 bases between. CDR3 in DNA: TGTGCCAGCAGCGTTAGGGGGGACAGCTACTCCTACGAGCAGTACTTC. This gives the protein CASSVRGDSYSYEQYF.

This chain connects TRBV21-1 to TRBJ2-7; TRBD2, as called in the table, went unchecked against the DNA. TRBV21-1 is labeled a pseudogene. This CDR3 is built from 17 residues. In DNA, the CDR3 is TGTGCCAGCAGCAGGGGACTAGCGGGGGGGCGTCCCTACGAGCAGTACTTC. It specifies CASSRGLAGGRPYEQYF.

The J gene is TRBJ1-5, the V gene TRBV10-3; D perhaps matches TRBD1 (6 bases). CDR1 is ENHRY and CDR2 is SYGVKD in the germline V gene. V lost 3 bases to trimming and J lost 4 bases, with 13 bases between them. The CDR3 runs 15 residues. The CDR3 bases are TGTGCCATCAGTGACGGCAGGGGCCTTAATCAGCCCCAGCATTTT. This translates into CAISDGRGLNQPQHF.

This rearrangement joins TRBV12-3 or TRBV12-4 to TRBJ1-2; possible D gene TRBD1, 6 bases. CDR3 length equals 11 residues. V lost 6 bases, J lost 13 bases, and 15 bases lay in between. The CDR3 reads CASSLTGPPTF. CDR3 nucleotide sequence: TGTGCCAGCAGCCTTACAGGGCCCCCCACCTTC.

This clone was detected only once. The rearrangement uses TRBV5-1 and TRBJ2-1; TRBD1 matches 9 bases. Germline-derived CDR1 and CDR2 are SGHRS and YFSETQ. V trimming: 4 bases; J trimming: 7 bases; junction bases outside the gene matches: 9. This CDR3 is built from 15 residues. This CDR3 reads CASSPLGTGINEQFF. CDR3 DNA: TGCGCCAGCAGCCCCCTCGGGACAGGGATTAATGAGCAGTTCTTC.

V is TRBV7-3 and J is TRBJ2-7, with D possibly matching TRBD2 (6 bases). The V gene lost 4 bases and the J gene lost 6 bases, with 10 bases spanning the gap. The V gene's germline CDR1 is SGHTA and CDR2 FQGTGA. CDR3 length equals 12 residues. CDR3 amino acids: CASSSAAGEQYF. In DNA, the CDR3 is TGTGCCAGCAGCTCAGCAGCGGGCGAGCAGTACTTC. The full variable domain, completed using reference TRBV7-3 and TRBJ2-7, is GAGVSQTPSNKVTEKGKYVELRCDPISGHTALYWYRQSLGQGPEFLIYFQGTGAADDSGLPNDRFFAVRPEGSVSTLKIQRTERGDSAVYLCASSSAAGEQYFGPGTRLTVT.

The rearrangement joins TRBV21-1 to TRBJ1-2. TRBV21-1 is a listed pseudogene. This CDR3 is built from 11 residues. The CDR3 nucleotides read TGTGCCAGCAGCAAACGCGGGGGGAACACCTTC. Its translation: CASSKRGGNTF.

This sequence joins TRBV7-2 and TRBJ2-7, with 11 bases lining up with TRBD2. V was clipped by 7 bases and J by 4 bases; unmatched bases: 9. This CDR3 has 15 residues. The germline CDR1 and CDR2 sequences are SGHTA and FQGNSA. The CDR3 region is CASTVASGGSYEQYF. As DNA, the CDR3 is TGTGCCAGCACCGTTGCTAGCGGGGGGTCTTACGAGCAGTACTTC. Full variable domain (rest looked up from reference TRBV7-2 and TRBJ2-7): GAGVSQSPSNKVTEKGKDVELRCDPISGHTALYWYRQSLGQGLEFLIYFQGNSAPDKSGLPSDRFSAERTGGSVSTLTIQRTQQEDSAVYLCASTVASGGSYEQYFGPGTRLTVT.

The chain recombines TRBV18 with TRBJ1-4; tentatively, D is TRBD1 (5 bases). The ends were cut back, 0 bases at V and 8 bases at J, with 13 bases in the middle. The CDR3 is 15 residues long. CDR1 is KGHSH and CDR2 is LQKENI in the germline V gene. The CDR3 sequence is CASSPPGEDGEKLFF. For the CDR3, the DNA is TGTGCCAGCTCACCACCGGGGGAGGATGGGGAAAAACTGTTTTTT.

The chain combines TRBV9 with TRBJ2-2; 8 bases map to TRBD2. The V gene's germline CDR1 is SGDLS and CDR2 YYNGEE. The CDR3 sequence is 17 residues long. V trimming: 0 bases; J trimming: 8 bases; junction bases outside the gene matches: 12. The CDR3 nucleotides read TGTGCCAGCAGCGTAGCCCCAGCGGGGGCTTGGGAAGGGGAGCTGTTTTTT. It translates to CASSVAPAGAWEGELFF. The variable domain in full, with the rest retrieved from reference TRBV9 and TRBJ2-2, is DSGVTQTPKHLITATGQRVTLRCSPRSGDLSVYWYQQSLDQGLQFLIQYYNGEERAKGNILERFSAQQFPDLHSELNLSSLELGDSALYFCASSVAPAGAWEGELFFGEGSRLTVL.

The chain employs TRBV2 and TRBJ1-1, with 8 bases matching TRBD1. The CDR3 runs to 12 residues. Trimming at V came to 11 bases and at J to 4 bases, leaving 6 bases not matched to a gene. Looked up from germline, CDR1 is SNHLY and CDR2 is FYNNEI. The CDR3 spells CAGTGGGTEAFF. CDR3 DNA sequence: TGTGCCGGTACAGGGGGAGGCACTGAAGCTTTCTTT.

This chain uses TRBV7-3 with TRBJ2-2; D gene unclear. The length of the CDR3 is 14 residues. V lost 2 bases to trimming and J lost 4 bases, with 8 bases between them. Germline-derived CDR1 and CDR2 are SGHTA and FQGTGA. The CDR3 here is CASSLAGGTGELFF. DNA for the CDR3: TGTGCCAGCAGCTTAGCAGGTGGCACCGGGGAGCTGTTTTTT.

V is TRBV5-1 and J is TRBJ2-2; the match to TRBD1 covers 8 bases. Germline V gives CDR1 SGHRS, CDR2 YFSETQ. The CDR3 loop spans 16 amino acids. The V and J ends lost 1 base and 4 bases, in that order; junction bases with no gene match: 6. CDR3: CASSLTGGSGTGELFF. CDR3 bases: TGCGCCAGCAGCTTGACAGGGGGATCAGGCACCGGGGAGCTGTTTTTT.

The chain is built from TRBV18 and TRBJ2-7, with D unresolved. The length of the CDR3 is 12 residues. Germline CDR1 KGHSH, CDR2 LQKENI. The V end was cut by 3 bases, the J end by 6 bases, with 9 bases between. CDR3 nucleotides: TGTGCCAGCTCACCCGACCGGGTCGAGCAGTACTTC. It yields the protein CASSPDRVEQYF.

V is TRBV5-1 and J is TRBJ1-1, with TRBD1 matching over 11 bases. The germline gives CDR1 SGHRS, CDR2 YFSETQ. After removal of 4 bases from V and 0 bases from J, the junction contained 8 bases not matched to a gene. The CDR3 has 17 amino acids. The CDR3 here is CASSPGTGGIMNTEAFF. In nucleotides, the CDR3 is TGCGCCAGCAGCCCCGGGACAGGGGGTATAATGAACACTGAAGCTTTCTTT.

The V and J genes are TRBV20-1 and TRBJ1-3; the D gene is possibly TRBD1 (6 bases). Germline V gene lookup returns CDR1 DFQATT and CDR2 SNEGSKA (reference sequence). The CDR3 is 14 residues long. Trimming removed 3 bases at V and 4 bases at J, with 13 bases between. The CDR3 is CSASSGGTGNTIYF. The CDR3 DNA follows: TGCAGTGCTAGTAGCGGGGGCACGGGAAACACCATATATTTT.

This sequence joins TRBV7-3 and TRBJ2-5, with a weak D call TRBD1 (5 bases). The V gene's germline CDR1 is SGHTA and CDR2 FQGTGA. The CDR3 is made up of 13 amino acids. V was trimmed by 0 bases and J by 3 bases, leaving 5 bases between them. The CDR3 here is CASSLTREETQYF. The CDR3 nucleotides are TGTGCCAGCAGCTTAACCAGGGAAGAGACCCAGTACTTC.

The gene calls are TRBV5-1 and TRBJ1-1; TRBD1 aligns across 10 bases. Germline V gene sequence: CDR1 SGHRS, CDR2 YFSETQ. This CDR3 region has 15 residues. V gave up 0 bases and J gave up 5 bases; unmatched junction bases: 4. The CDR3 is CASSLGTGGRTEAFF. CDR3 nucleotide sequence: TGCGCCAGCAGCTTGGGGACAGGGGGAAGGACTGAAGCTTTCTTT.